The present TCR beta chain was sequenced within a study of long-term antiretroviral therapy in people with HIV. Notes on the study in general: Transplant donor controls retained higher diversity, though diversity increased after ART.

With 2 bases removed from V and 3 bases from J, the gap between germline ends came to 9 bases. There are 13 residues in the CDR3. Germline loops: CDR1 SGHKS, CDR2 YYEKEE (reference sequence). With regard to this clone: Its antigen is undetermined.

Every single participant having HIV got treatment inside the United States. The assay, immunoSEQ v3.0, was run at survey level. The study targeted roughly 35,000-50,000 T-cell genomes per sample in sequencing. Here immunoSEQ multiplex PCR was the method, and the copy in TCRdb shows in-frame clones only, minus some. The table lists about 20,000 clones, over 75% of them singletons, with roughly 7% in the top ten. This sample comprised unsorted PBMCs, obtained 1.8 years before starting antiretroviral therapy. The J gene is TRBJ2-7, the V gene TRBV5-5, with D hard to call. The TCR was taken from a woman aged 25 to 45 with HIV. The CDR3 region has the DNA TGTGCCAGCAGCTTTGCCTTAGGCTACGAGCAGTACGTC. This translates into CASSFALGYEQYV.